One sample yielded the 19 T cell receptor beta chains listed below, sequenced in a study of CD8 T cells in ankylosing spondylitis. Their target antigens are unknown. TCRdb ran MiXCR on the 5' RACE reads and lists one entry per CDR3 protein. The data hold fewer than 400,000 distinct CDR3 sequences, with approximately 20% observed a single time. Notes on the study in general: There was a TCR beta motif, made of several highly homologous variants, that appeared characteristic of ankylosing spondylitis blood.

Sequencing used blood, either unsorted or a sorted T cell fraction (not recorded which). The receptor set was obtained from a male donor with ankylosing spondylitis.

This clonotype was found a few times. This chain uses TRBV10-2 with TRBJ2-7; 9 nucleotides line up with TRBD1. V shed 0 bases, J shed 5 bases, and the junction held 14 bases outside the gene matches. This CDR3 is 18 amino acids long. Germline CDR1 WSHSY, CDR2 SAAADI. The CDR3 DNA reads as TGCGCCAGCAGTGAGTCAGGGACGGGACAGGGTGTGTCGGACGAGCAGTACTTC. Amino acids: CASSESGTGQGVSDEQYF.

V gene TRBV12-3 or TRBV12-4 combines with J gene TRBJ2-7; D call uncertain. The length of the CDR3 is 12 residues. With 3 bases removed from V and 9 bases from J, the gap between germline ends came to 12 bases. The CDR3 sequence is CASSFGPARQYF. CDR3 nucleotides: TGTGCCAGCAGTTTCGGGCCGGCGCGGCAGTACTTC.

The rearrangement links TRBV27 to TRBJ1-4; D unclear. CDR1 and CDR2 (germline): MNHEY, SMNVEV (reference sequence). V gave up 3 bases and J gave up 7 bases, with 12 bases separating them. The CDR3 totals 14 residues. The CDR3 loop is CASSLGFPREKLFF. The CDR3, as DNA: TGTGCCAGCAGTTTGGGTTTCCCGCGTGAAAAACTGTTTTTT.

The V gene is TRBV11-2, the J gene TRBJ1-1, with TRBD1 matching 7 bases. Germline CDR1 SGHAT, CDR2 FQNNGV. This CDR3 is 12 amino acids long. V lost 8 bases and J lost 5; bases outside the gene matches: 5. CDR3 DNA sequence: TGTGCCAGCGCAGGGGGGCGAACTGAAGCTTTCTTT. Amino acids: CASAGGRTEAFF.

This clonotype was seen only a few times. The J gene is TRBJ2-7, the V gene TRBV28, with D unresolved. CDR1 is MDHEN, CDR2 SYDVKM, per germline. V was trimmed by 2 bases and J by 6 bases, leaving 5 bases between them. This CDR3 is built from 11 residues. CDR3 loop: CASSLRSEQYF. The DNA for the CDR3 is TGTGCCAGCAGTTTAAGATCCGAGCAGTACTTC.

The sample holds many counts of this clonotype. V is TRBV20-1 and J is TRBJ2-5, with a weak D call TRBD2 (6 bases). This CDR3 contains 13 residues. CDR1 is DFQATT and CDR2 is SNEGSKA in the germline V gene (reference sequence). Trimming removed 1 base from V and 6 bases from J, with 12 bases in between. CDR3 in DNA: TGCAGTGCTAGAGTTGGAGGGAAACAGACCCAGTACTTC. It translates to CSARVGGKQTQYF.

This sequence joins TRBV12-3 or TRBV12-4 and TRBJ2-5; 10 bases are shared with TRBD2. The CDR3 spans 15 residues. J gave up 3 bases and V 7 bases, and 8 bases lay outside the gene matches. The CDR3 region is CASIALLAGEETQYF. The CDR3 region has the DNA TGTGCCAGCATCGCACTGCTAGCGGGAGAAGAGACCCAGTACTTC.

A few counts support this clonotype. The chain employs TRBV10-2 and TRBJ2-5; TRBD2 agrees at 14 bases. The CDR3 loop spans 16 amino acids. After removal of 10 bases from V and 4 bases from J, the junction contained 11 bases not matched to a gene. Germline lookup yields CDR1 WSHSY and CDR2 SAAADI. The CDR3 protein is CATQPGLAGAGETQYF. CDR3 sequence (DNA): TGCGCCACTCAACCGGGACTAGCGGGAGCGGGAGAGACCCAGTACTTC.

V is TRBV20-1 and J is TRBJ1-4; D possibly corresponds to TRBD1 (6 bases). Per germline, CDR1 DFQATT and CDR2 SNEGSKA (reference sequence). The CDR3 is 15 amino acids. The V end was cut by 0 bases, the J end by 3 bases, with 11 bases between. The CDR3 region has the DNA TGCAGTGCTAGAGATACGGGGGCGGCTAATGAAAAACTGTTTTTT. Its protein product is CSARDTGAANEKLFF.

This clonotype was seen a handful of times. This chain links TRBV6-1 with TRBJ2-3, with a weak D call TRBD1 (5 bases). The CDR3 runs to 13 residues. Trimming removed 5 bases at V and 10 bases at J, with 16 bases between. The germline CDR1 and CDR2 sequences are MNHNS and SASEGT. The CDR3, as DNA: TGTGCCAGCAGTCCAAATGGGGCTCGTCCGCAGTATTTT. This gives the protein CASSPNGARPQYF.

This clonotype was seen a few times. CDR3 sequence reads: CAITLPDSSPHEQFF. The CDR3 region has the DNA TGTGCCATTACCCTTCCGGACAGCTCCCCCCATGAGCAGTTCTTC. The chain has TRBV7-9 and TRBJ2-1; D perhaps matches TRBD1 (6 bases). Deletions cut 10 bases from V and 8 bases from J, with 24 bases between. The CDR3 contains 15 residues. CDR1 and CDR2 from the germline V gene are SEHNR and FQNEAQ (reference sequence).

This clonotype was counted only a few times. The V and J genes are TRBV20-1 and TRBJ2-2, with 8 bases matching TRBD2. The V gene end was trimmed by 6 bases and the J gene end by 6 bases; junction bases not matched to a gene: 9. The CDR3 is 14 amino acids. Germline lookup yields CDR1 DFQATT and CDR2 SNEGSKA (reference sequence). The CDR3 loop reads CSARESGRAGELFF. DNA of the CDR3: TGCAGTGCGAGGGAAAGCGGGAGAGCCGGGGAGCTGTTTTTT.

Here the CDR3 DNA reads TGTGCCAGCGGGGTTATGGGACAGGTCTACAATGAGCAGTTCTTC. Translation gives CASGVMGQVYNEQFF. V usage is TRBV2 and J usage is TRBJ2-1, with 8 bases lining up with TRBD1. This CDR3 is 15 amino acids long. V lost 8 bases and J lost 3; bases outside the gene matches: 9. Germline loops: CDR1 SNHLY, CDR2 FYNNEI.

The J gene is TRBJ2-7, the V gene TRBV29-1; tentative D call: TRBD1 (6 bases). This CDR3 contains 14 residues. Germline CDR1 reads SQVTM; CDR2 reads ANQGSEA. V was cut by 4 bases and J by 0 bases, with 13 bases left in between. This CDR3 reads CSVANRASSYEQYF. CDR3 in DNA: TGCAGCGTTGCAAACAGGGCGAGCTCCTACGAGCAGTACTTC.

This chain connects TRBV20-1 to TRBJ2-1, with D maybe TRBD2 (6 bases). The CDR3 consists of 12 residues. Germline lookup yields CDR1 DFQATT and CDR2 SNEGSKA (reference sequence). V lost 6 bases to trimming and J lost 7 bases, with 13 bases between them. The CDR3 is CSATNGGNEQFF. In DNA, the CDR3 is TGCAGTGCCACGAATGGGGGGAATGAGCAGTTCTTC.

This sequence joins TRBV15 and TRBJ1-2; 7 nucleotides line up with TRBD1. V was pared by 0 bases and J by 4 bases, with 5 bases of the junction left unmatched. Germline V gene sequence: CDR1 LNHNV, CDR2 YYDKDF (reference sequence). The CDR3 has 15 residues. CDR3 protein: CATSRDTGQIYGYTF. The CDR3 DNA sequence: TGTGCCACCAGCAGAGATACGGGACAGATCTATGGCTACACCTTC.

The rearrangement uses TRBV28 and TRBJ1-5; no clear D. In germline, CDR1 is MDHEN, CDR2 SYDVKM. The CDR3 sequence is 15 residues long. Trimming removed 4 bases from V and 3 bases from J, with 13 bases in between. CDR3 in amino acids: CASSSQEGYNQPQHF. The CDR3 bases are TGTGCCAGCAGTTCCCAAGAGGGCTACAATCAGCCCCAGCATTTT.

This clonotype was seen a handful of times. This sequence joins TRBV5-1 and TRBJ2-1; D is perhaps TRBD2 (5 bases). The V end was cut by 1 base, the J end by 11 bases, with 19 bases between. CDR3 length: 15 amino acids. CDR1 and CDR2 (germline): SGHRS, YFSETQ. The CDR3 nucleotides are TGCGCCAGCAGCTTGAGGGATCCCAGCGGCGGCCAGCAGTTCTTC. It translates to CASSLRDPSGGQQFF.

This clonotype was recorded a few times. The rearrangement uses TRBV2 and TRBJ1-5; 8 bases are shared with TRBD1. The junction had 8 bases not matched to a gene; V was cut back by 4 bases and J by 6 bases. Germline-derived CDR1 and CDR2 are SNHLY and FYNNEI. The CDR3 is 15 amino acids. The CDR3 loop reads CASSAAGGRSQPQHF. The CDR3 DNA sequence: TGTGCCAGCAGTGCGGCAGGGGGCCGGAGTCAGCCCCAGCATTTT.